The clone carrying this T cell receptor (beta chain) was found a few times. Its matching antigen is unknown. TCRdb independently ran MiXCR on the 5' RACE reads; one entry per CDR3 protein. The sample contains 200,000 to 250,000 distinct CDR3 sequences, about 27% of which appear only once. Germline CDR1 reads PRHDT; CDR2 reads FYEKMQ (reference sequence). The V end was cut by 1 base, the J end by 1 base, with 4 bases between. This CDR3 is built from 13 residues. The data stem from a study of T-cell memory formation after mild COVID-19. Study information: The two donors had largely donor-specific TCR clusters.

Study conclusions and caveats: Those CD4+ clones that contracted were mainly in CM and EM (CD8+ ones in EMRA). Cross-reactive memory appears to have joined, as suggested by some responding clones showing up in pre-infection memory.

J is TRBJ1-1 and V is TRBV13; D is unresolved. The clonotype comes from an adult woman who had mild COVID-19 (a few samples of this study predate the infection). Cell type and time point are not known. The specimen sequenced was PBMCs or a T cell subset sorted from them (not recorded which). The CDR3 nucleotides read TGTGCCAGCAGCTTAGTCGCGAACACTGAAGCTTTCTTT. Its translation is CASSLVANTEAFF.